The clone carrying this T cell receptor (beta chain) was counted ten times or more. The data derive from a study of HIV-infected children after antiretroviral therapy interruption. Overall study: Interruption-arm sampling covered weeks 0, 12, interruption end (24 or 48), and about 3 years post-study.

The length of the CDR3 is 16 residues. CDR1 is SGHDT and CDR2 is YYEEEE in the germline V gene. The V segment lost 2 bases and the J segment 2 bases; nucleotides outside the gene matches: 3. Treatment here: PENTA 11 planned treatment interruption arm or continuous ART arm. The TCR library was built from RNA with a 3' RACE protocol and unique molecular identifiers. One entry per CDR3 protein, called by TCRdb with MiXCR from the 3' RACE reads. This sample yields 70,000 to 90,000 distinct CDR3 sequences, of which about 6.3% are seen a single time; 1.1% belongs to the top ten. The receptor was derived from a pool of human donors with HIV. The sequences come from CD45RA+ CD4+ T cells from PBMCs, pooled from several time points, collected from a donor given antiretroviral therapy, either interrupted or continuous. Subset denoted: naive CD4+ CD45RA+ CD45RO- T cells. The chain couples TRBV5-6 to TRBJ2-1; 11 nucleotides match TRBD1. The CDR3 loop reads CASSLPGQGAYNEQFF. The CDR3 nucleotides are TGTGCCAGCAGCTTACCGGGACAGGGGGCCTACAATGAGCAGTTCTTC. The whole variable domain, filled in from reference TRBV5-6 and TRBJ2-1, reads DAGVTQSPTHLIKTRGQQVTLRCSPKSGHDTVSWYQQALGQGPQFIFQYYEEEERQRGNFPDRFSGHQFPNYSSELNVNALLLGDSALYLCASSLPGQGAYNEQFFGPGTRLTVL.